The clone carrying this TCR beta chain was picked up many times. TCR beta CDR3 amplification used RNA transcripts. After a first-round RT-PCR with HTBI primers, a second-round multiplex PCR was run. TCRdb reprocessed the multiplex PCR reads with MiXCR, giving one entry per CDR3 protein. The table records 400,000 to 500,000 distinct CDR3 sequences, roughly 20% of them present only once. This CDR3 contains 14 residues. The germline V gene encodes CDR1 SGHTA and CDR2 FQGNSA. Losses at the gene ends were 4 bases for V and 2 bases for J; bases not matched to a gene: 2. The record originates from a study of Graves' ophthalmopathy and Graves' hyperthyroidism.

J is TRBJ2-5 and V is TRBV7-2, with 9 nucleotides matching TRBD2. The sample consisted of peripheral blood. This clonotype originated in a woman aged 18-35 years with stable Graves' hyperthyroidism. The CDR3 DNA reads as TGTGCCAGCAGCTCCCTAGCGGGACAAGAGACCCAGTACTTC. It codes for CASSSLAGQETQYF.